The 32 T cell receptor beta chains below come from one sample, sequenced in a study of regulatory and conventional T cells in RAG deficiency. The sorted conventional CD4+ T cells were CD25-low and CD127-high, with genomic DNA sequenced. TCRdb keeps only in-frame clones here, not all; method: immunoSEQ multiplex PCR. The repertoire holds 45,000 to 50,000 clones, with about 90% as singletons. These sequences were also reported in another study, on regulatory T cells. From that paper: Primers: 52 TRBV forward and 13 TRBJ reverse.

Sequencing was performed on CD4+ effector T cells sorted from blood. The source is a human donor in good health.

CDR3 in DNA: TGTGCCAGTAGTCTCCTCGGGACTAGTTCTAAGGCGCAGTATTTT. Its protein is CASSLLGTSSKAQYF. The chain uses TRBV19 and TRBJ2-3; 8 bases are shared with TRBD2. The CDR3 consists of 15 residues. Germline assignment: CDR1 LNHDA and CDR2 SQIVND (reference sequence). J was trimmed by 10 bases and V by 5 bases; bases with no gene match: 14.

This CDR3 reads CASSVGTADEAFF. The CDR3 region has the DNA TGTGCCAGCAGCGTCGGGACAGCGGATGAAGCTTTCTTT. The chain carries TRBV9 and TRBJ1-1; the match to TRBD1 covers 7 bases. Germline V gene sequence: CDR1 SGDLS, CDR2 YYNGEE. The CDR3 has 13 residues. The ends lost 2 bases at V and 7 bases at J; junction bases unmatched: 5.

DNA for the CDR3: TGCGCCAGCAGCTCCAGCCAGTATAAGGACTACACCTTC. Its translation is CASSSSQYKDYTF. J is TRBJ1-2 and V is TRBV5-1; D not certain. Trimming took 3 bases from V and 10 from J, leaving 16 bases between them. CDR3 length: 13 amino acids. CDR1 is SGHRS, CDR2 YFSETQ, per germline.

V usage is TRBV5-1 and J usage is TRBJ2-7; possible D gene TRBD1, 5 bases. The V end lost 1 base, the J end lost 4 bases, and 12 bases lay between the germline ends. Germline CDR1 reads SGHRS; CDR2 reads YFSETQ. There are 14 residues in the CDR3. The CDR3 DNA reads as TGCGCCAGCAGCTTGACAGGACCGGGTTACGAGCAGTACTTC. Translation gives CASSLTGPGYEQYF.

V and J are TRBV11-3 and TRBJ1-3; D remains unclear. Looked up from germline, CDR1 is SGHNT and CDR2 is YENEEA. The CDR3 sequence is 15 residues long. V lost 5 bases and J lost 0, with 11 bases in between. CDR3 in DNA: TGTGCCAGCAGCACAGACGGGAGCTCTGGAAACACCATATATTTT. Protein sequence: CASSTDGSSGNTIYF.

This chain uses TRBV14 with TRBJ2-1; D might be TRBD1 (5 bases). This CDR3 is built from 12 residues. Trimming took off 6 bases at V and 7 bases at J, with 10 bases between the two ends. Germline V gene sequence: CDR1 SGHDN, CDR2 FVKESK. The CDR3 DNA is TGTGCCAGCAGTTTCCAGGGAAATGAGCAGTTCTTC. Encoded protein: CASSFQGNEQFF. The full variable domain, its missing parts supplied by reference TRBV14 and TRBJ2-1, is EAGVTQFPSHSVIEKGQTVTLRCDPISGHDNLYWYRRVMGKEIKFLLHFVKESKQDESGMPNNRFLAERTGGTYSTLKVQPAELEDSGVYFCASSFQGNEQFFGPGTRLTVL.

The chain recombines TRBV6-1 with TRBJ2-7, with 11 bases fitting TRBD2. This CDR3 spans 15 amino acids. Unmatched junction bases numbered 4, after V lost 6 bases and J lost 0 bases. Germline values: CDR1 MNHNS, CDR2 SASEGT. The CDR3 is CASRAGTSGSYEQYF. The CDR3 coding sequence is TGTGCCAGCAGGGCCGGGACTAGCGGCTCCTACGAGCAGTACTTC.

The gene calls are TRBV11-2 and TRBJ2-7; D not resolved. V was clipped by 2 bases and J by 6 bases, with 8 bases between them. CDR3 length: 12 residues. Per germline, CDR1 SGHAT and CDR2 FQNNGV. This CDR3 is CASSLSSREQYF. CDR3 in DNA: TGTGCCAGCAGCTTAAGTAGTCGCGAGCAGTACTTC.

This clone has a single count. The chain uses TRBV30 and TRBJ1-6; 7 positions agree with TRBD1. With V trimmed by 2 bases and J by 7 bases, 17 bases remained unmatched. The germline V gene has CDR1 GTSNPN and CDR2 SVGIG (reference sequence). This CDR3 comprises 18 residues. CDR3 protein: CAWSRGQVSDAGNSPLHF. The CDR3 DNA sequence: TGTGCCTGGAGTCGCGGACAGGTCTCCGACGCGGGGAATTCACCCCTCCACTTT. Drawing the rest from reference TRBV30 and TRBJ1-6, the complete variable domain is SQTIHQWPATLVQPVGSPLSLECTVEGTSNPNLYWYRQAAGRGLQLLFYSVGIGQISSEVPQNLSASRPQDRQFILSSKKLLLSDSGFYLCAWSRGQVSDAGNSPLHFGNGTRLTVT.

This clone was recorded only once. The chain links TRBV11-3 to TRBJ2-4; 7 nucleotides agree with TRBD1. The CDR3 is made up of 14 amino acids. Trimming removed 11 bases from V and 0 bases from J; junction bases left unmatched: 7. CDR1 is SGHNT, CDR2 YENEEA, per germline. The DNA of the CDR3 is TGTGCCGATACGGGGACAGTAGCCAAAAACATTCAGTACTTC. Translating it yields CADTGTVAKNIQYF.

This chain links TRBV7-4 with TRBJ1-5; 8 nucleotides align to TRBD1. V shed 5 bases, J shed 5 bases, and the junction held 5 bases outside the gene matches. This CDR3 has 14 residues. Germline CDR1 is SGHVT and CDR2 is SQSDAQ. CDR3 in amino acids: CASSGQGLHQPQHF. CDR3 sequence (DNA): TGTGCCAGCAGCGGACAGGGACTTCATCAGCCCCAGCATTTT.

The rearrangement uses TRBV9 and TRBJ2-5; perhaps TRBD2 as D (6 bases). Germline V CDR1 and CDR2: SGDLS, YYNGEE. This CDR3 region has 14 residues. The V end lost 0 bases, the J end lost 5 bases, and 11 bases lay between the germline ends. CDR3 sequence: CASSVARGGETQYF. The CDR3 nucleotides read TGTGCCAGCAGCGTAGCGCGGGGAGGTGAGACCCAGTACTTC.

The J gene is TRBJ1-4, the V gene TRBV5-1, with 9 bases that match TRBD1. Germline loops: CDR1 SGHRS, CDR2 YFSETQ. There are 15 residues in the CDR3. The V segment lost 1 base and the J segment 7 bases; nucleotides outside the gene matches: 5. CDR3 in DNA: TGCGCCAGCAGCTTGAACGGGGACAGGGCTGAAAAACTGTTTTTT. It specifies CASSLNGDRAEKLFF. Looking up the rest from reference TRBV5-1 and TRBJ1-4 gives the full variable domain: KAGVTQTPRYLIKTRGQQVTLSCSPISGHRSVSWYQQTPGQGLQFLFEYFSETQRNKGNFPGRFSGRQFSNSRSEMNVSTLELGDSALYLCASSLNGDRAEKLFFGSGTQLSVL.

The chain is built from TRBV6-1 and TRBJ1-5, with D hard to call. This CDR3 comprises 11 residues. Germline values: CDR1 MNHNS, CDR2 SASEGT. The CDR3 region is CALGRNQPQHF. CDR3 coding DNA: TGTGCTCTAGGCCGGAATCAGCCCCAGCATTTT.

The V and J genes are TRBV7-8 and TRBJ2-2; D may be TRBD2 (7 bases). CDR3 size: 15 residues. Looked up from germline, CDR1 is SGHVS and CDR2 is FQNEAQ. V lost 3 bases and J lost 6, with 14 bases in between. This CDR3 is CASSFYGGPPGELFF. The DNA for the CDR3 is TGTGCCAGCAGCTTTTACGGGGGGCCCCCCGGGGAGCTGTTTTTT.

The chain uses TRBV12-5 and TRBJ1-5; no clear D. Trimming shortened V by 9 bases and J by 0 bases, and 9 bases separated the two germline ends. This CDR3 is 13 amino acids long. CDR1 LGHNT and CDR2 FRNRAP come from the germline V gene. The CDR3 DNA reads as TGTGCTAGCGGGGAAGATAGCAATCAGCCCCAGCATTTT. This gives the protein CASGEDSNQPQHF.

This clone showed up just once. This rearrangement joins TRBV1 to TRBJ2-3; whether TRBD2, the table's D call, matches the DNA was not checked. TRBV1 is described as a pseudogene. This CDR3 contains 17 residues. In DNA form, the CDR3 reads TGCACCAGCAGCCAAGGACTAGCGGGTACTAGCACAGATACGCAGTATTTT. Encoded protein: CTSSQGLAGTSTDTQYF.

The chain is built from TRBV18 and TRBJ1-3, with no clear D. CDR3 length equals 15 residues. CDR1 is KGHSH, CDR2 LQKENI, per germline. V was shortened by 1 base and J by 0 bases, with 7 bases between the two germline ends. The CDR3 nucleotides read TGTGCCAGCTCACCACAGGACTCCTCTGGAAACACCATATATTTT. As protein: CASSPQDSSGNTIYF. Filled out from reference TRBV18 and TRBJ1-3, the complete variable domain reads NAGVMQNPRHLVRRRGQEARLRCSPMKGHSHVYWYRQLPEEGLKFMVYLQKENIIDESGMPKERFSAEFPKEGPSILRIQQVVRGDSAAYFCASSPQDSSGNTIYFGEGSWLTVV.

The gene calls are TRBV4-1 and TRBJ2-1; 9 positions agree with TRBD1. The CDR3 is 17 residues long. The trim removed 1 base at V and 3 bases at J, leaving 7 bases unmatched. Germline V gene data show CDR1 as MGHRA and CDR2 as YSYEKL. CDR3 DNA sequence: TGCGCCAGCAGCCAAGGCCCGCGGGACAGGGACTACAATGAGCAGTTCTTC. Its translation: CASSQGPRDRDYNEQFF.

Here the CDR3 reads CASSYRVNTEAFF. The CDR3, as DNA: TGTGCCAGCAGCTACAGGGTGAACACTGAAGCTTTCTTT. This sequence joins TRBV6-5 and TRBJ1-1; D is perhaps TRBD1 (6 bases). The CDR3 is 13 amino acids. The germline CDR1 and CDR2 sequences are MNHEY and SVGAGI. Trimming left V 6 bases short and J 0 bases short, with 8 bases between.

This sequence joins TRBV7-6 and TRBJ2-2, with D perhaps matching TRBD2 (6 bases). The germline V gene encodes CDR1 SGHVS and CDR2 FNYEAQ. The CDR3 runs to 16 residues. Trimming shortened V by 1 base and J by 2 bases, and 11 bases separated the two germline ends. In nucleotides, the CDR3 is TGTGCCAGCAGCTTAGGGGCGGGGACTAACACCGGGGAGCTGTTTTTT. Amino acid sequence: CASSLGAGTNTGELFF.

This chain connects TRBV30 to TRBJ2-7, with 11 nucleotides matching TRBD1. Germline CDR1 reads GTSNPN; CDR2 reads SVGIG (reference sequence). CDR3 length: 14 residues. The V segment lost 2 bases and the J segment 7 bases; nucleotides outside the gene matches: 7. As DNA, the CDR3 is TGTGCCTGGAGTAGGACAGGGGGCCCATGGGAGCAGTACTTC. Protein product: CAWSRTGGPWEQYF.

About this clone: Since no conserved phenylalanine or tryptophan closes the CDR3, a read error is the likely cause. This chain uses TRBV18 with TRBJ1-6, with a weak D call TRBD1 (5 bases). This CDR3 is 13 amino acids long. CDR1 KGHSH and CDR2 LQKENI come from the germline V gene. V shed 4 bases and J shed 4 bases, with 5 bases lying between them. The CDR3 spells CASSRGYNSPLHL. The CDR3 coding sequence is TGTGCCAGCTCACGGGGGTATAATTCACCCCTCCACCTT.

The chain is built from TRBV5-1 and TRBJ1-2; D not resolved. The germline V and J ends were trimmed by 7 bases and 0 bases, with 10 bases remaining between them. Germline V CDR1 and CDR2: SGHRS, YFSETQ. The length of the CDR3 is 13 residues. The CDR3 sequence is CASSEISNYGYTF. CDR3 coding DNA: TGCGCCAGCTCGGAGATTTCTAACTATGGCTACACCTTC.

V gene TRBV2 combines with J gene TRBJ2-7, with no clear D. V dropped 6 bases and J dropped 6 bases, with 12 bases sitting between them. This CDR3 spans 12 amino acids. CDR1 SNHLY and CDR2 FYNNEI come from the germline V gene. This chain's CDR3 is CASREYSGEQYF. In DNA, the CDR3 is TGTGCCAGCAGGGAGTATTCTGGCGAGCAGTACTTC.

The gene calls are TRBV5-4 and TRBJ2-5; 7 nucleotides line up with TRBD2. The V segment lost 4 bases and the J segment 4 bases; nucleotides outside the gene matches: 13. In germline, CDR1 is SGHNT, CDR2 YYREEE (reference sequence). The CDR3 consists of 16 residues. In DNA form, the CDR3 reads TGTGCCAGCAGCCCCACTAGCGAACTTCCCCGAGAGACCCAGTACTTC. It specifies CASSPTSELPRETQYF.

The chain links TRBV4-2 to TRBJ2-1; 7 nucleotides line up with TRBD2. The trim removed 2 bases at V and 12 bases at J, leaving 1 base unmatched. The germline gives CDR1 LGHNA, CDR2 YNFKEQ. The CDR3 runs to 11 residues. The CDR3 loop is CASSQSSGQFF. CDR3 coding DNA: TGTGCCAGCAGCCAATCTAGCGGGCAGTTCTTC.

This clone has a single count. The chain couples TRBV18 to TRBJ2-7, with D unresolved. Germline V gene sequence: CDR1 KGHSH, CDR2 LQKENI. Deletions cut 4 bases from V and 0 bases from J, with 7 bases between. The CDR3 has 13 residues. DNA for the CDR3: TGTGCCAGCTCACTACAGAGCTCCTACGAGCAGTACTTC. As protein: CASSLQSSYEQYF. Supplemented by reference TRBV18 and TRBJ2-7, the full variable domain reads NAGVMQNPRHLVRRRGQEARLRCSPMKGHSHVYWYRQLPEEGLKFMVYLQKENIIDESGMPKERFSAEFPKEGPSILRIQQVVRGDSAAYFCASSLQSSYEQYFGPGTRLTVT.

V usage is TRBV5-1 and J usage is TRBJ2-5; 12 positions match TRBD1. Germline values: CDR1 SGHRS, CDR2 YFSETQ. The CDR3 length is 15 residues. V was clipped by 4 bases and J by 4 bases; unmatched bases: 5. CDR3 in amino acids: CASSTGQGAGETQYF. CDR3 nucleotide sequence: TGCGCCAGCAGCACGGGACAGGGGGCGGGAGAGACCCAGTACTTC.

CDR3 sequence reads: CASSQTGVANTGELFF. CDR3 bases: TGCGCCAGCAGCCAAACGGGGGTTGCGAACACCGGGGAGCTGTTTTTT. The rearrangement links TRBV5-1 to TRBJ2-2, with TRBD2 as a possible D gene (6 bases). Per the germline V gene, CDR1 is SGHRS and CDR2 is YFSETQ. The CDR3 loop spans 16 amino acids. V shed 4 bases and J shed 0 bases, with 13 bases lying between them. Based on the CDR3 plus reference TRBV5-1 and TRBJ2-2, the full variable domain is KAGVTQTPRYLIKTRGQQVTLSCSPISGHRSVSWYQQTPGQGLQFLFEYFSETQRNKGNFPGRFSGRQFSNSRSEMNVSTLELGDSALYLCASSQTGVANTGELFFGEGSRLTVL.

This rearrangement joins TRBV25-1 to TRBJ1-2; D unresolved. V was cut by 3 bases and J by 7 bases, with 12 bases left in between. Per the germline V gene, CDR1 is MGHDK and CDR2 is SYGVNS. This CDR3 comprises 13 residues. CDR3 nucleotide sequence: TGTGCCAGCAGTGATGCGGGCCTTGGTGGCTACACCTTC. Its translation: CASSDAGLGGYTF.

V usage is TRBV6-5 and J usage is TRBJ1-1; perhaps TRBD1 as D (5 bases). The germline V and J ends were trimmed by 2 bases and 4 bases, with 17 bases remaining between them. CDR1 and CDR2 from the germline V gene are MNHEY and SVGAGI. This CDR3 region has 16 residues. The CDR3 loop is CASSYGLRGLGTEAFF. CDR3 bases: TGTGCCAGCAGTTACGGCCTTCGGGGGTTAGGCACTGAAGCTTTCTTT.